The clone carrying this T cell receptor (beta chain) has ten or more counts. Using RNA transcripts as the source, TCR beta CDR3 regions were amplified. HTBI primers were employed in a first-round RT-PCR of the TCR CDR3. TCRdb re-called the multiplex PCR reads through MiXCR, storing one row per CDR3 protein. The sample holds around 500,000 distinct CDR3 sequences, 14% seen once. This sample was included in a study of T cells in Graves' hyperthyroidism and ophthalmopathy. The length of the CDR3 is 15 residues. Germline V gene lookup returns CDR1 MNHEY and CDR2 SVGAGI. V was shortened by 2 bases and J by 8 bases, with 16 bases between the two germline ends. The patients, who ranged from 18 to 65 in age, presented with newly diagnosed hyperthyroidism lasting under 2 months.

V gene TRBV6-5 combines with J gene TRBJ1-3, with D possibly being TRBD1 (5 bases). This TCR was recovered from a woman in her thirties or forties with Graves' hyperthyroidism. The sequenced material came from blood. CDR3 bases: TGTGCCAGCAGTTACGCGTCAGGGAGGTTAGACACCATATATTTT. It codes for CASSYASGRLDTIYF.